This T cell receptor beta chain derives from a study of beta chain features in type 1 diabetes. Background on the study: No age, gender or cell yield differences were seen between patients and healthy donors. Sorted cells numbering some 110,000,000 were examined across all samples.

This clone was observed a handful of times. Its cognate antigen is unknown. Per the germline V gene, CDR1 is LNHNV and CDR2 is YYDKDF (reference sequence). There are 12 residues in the CDR3. The germline V and J ends were trimmed by 4 bases and 10 bases, with 11 bases remaining between them. Overall study findings and caveats: When VDJ junctions were examined, type 1 diabetes patients showed fewer insertions and more deletions. Compared to healthy donors, patients appeared to have naive, central memory and Treg TCRB repertoires that were more alike. Shorter TCRB CDR3s, moderately but significantly so, marked every one of the four CD4+ subsets in Type 1 diabetes patients.

The study reverse transcribed the entire isolated RNA, so it sequenced expressed TCRB transcripts. Data came from immunoSEQ multiplex PCR; TCRdb stores just in-frame clones and leaves some out. In the table there are around 360,000 clones, around 13% of which are singletons. The J gene is TRBJ2-4, the V gene TRBV15, with D possibly matching TRBD2 (5 bases). Sample: naive CD4+ T cells from blood. The TCR originated in a woman aged 18-30 years with type 1 diabetes. Here the CDR3 reads CATSNPGGIQYF. The CDR3 DNA is TGTGCCACCAGCAACCCGGGCGGGATTCAGTACTTC.